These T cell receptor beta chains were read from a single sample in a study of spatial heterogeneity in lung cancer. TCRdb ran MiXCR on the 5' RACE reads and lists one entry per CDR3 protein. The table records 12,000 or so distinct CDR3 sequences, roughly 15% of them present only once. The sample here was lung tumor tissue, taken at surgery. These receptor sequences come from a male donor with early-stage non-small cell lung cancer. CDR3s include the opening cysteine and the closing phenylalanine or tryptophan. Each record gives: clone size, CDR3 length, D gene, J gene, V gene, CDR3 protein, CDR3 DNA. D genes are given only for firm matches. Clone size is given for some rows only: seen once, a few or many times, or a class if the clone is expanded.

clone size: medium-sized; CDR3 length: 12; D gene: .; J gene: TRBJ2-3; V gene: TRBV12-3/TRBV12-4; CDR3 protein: CASSPPTDTQYF; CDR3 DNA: TGTGCCAGCAGTCCTCCTACCGATACGCAGTATTTT
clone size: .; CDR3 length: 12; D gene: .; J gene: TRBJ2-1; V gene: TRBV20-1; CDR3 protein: CSARENLNEQFF; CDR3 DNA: TGCAGTGCTAGAGAAAATTTGAATGAGCAGTTCTTC
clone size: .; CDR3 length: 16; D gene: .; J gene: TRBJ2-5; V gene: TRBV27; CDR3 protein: CASSPGQVGVRETQYF; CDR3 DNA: TGTGCCAGCAGTCCCGGACAAGTAGGAGTTAGAGAGACCCAGTACTTC
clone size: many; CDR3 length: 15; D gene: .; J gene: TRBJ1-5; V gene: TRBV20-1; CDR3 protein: CSARPRGHHNQPQHF; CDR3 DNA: TGCAGTGCTAGACCTCGGGGACACCACAATCAGCCCCAGCATTTT
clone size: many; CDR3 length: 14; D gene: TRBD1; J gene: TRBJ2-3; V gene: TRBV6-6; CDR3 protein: CASTKRQGTDTQYF; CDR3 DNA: TGTGCCAGCACCAAACGACAGGGTACAGATACGCAGTATTTT
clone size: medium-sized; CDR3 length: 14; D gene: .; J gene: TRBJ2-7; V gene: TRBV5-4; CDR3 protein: CASSLGGGRAGQYF; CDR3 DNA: TGTGCCAGCAGCTTGGGAGGGGGAAGGGCCGGGCAGTACTTC
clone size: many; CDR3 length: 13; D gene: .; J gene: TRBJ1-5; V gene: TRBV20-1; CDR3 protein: CSARGDFNQPQHF; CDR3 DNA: TGCAGTGCTAGGGGGGATTTCAATCAGCCCCAGCATTTT
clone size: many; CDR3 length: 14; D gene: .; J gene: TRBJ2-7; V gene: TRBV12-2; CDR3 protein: CASRLVTGGYEQYF; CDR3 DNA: TGTGCAAGTCGCTTAGTCACAGGGGGCTACGAGCAGTACTTC
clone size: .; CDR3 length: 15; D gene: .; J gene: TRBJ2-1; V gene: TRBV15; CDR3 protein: CATSSPALRGNEQFF; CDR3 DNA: TGTGCCACCAGCAGCCCGGCGCTGCGGGGCAATGAGCAGTTCTTC
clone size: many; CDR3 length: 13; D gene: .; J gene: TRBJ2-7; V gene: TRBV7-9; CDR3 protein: CASSGRVTYEQYF; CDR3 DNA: TGTGCCAGCAGCGGCAGGGTAACCTACGAGCAGTACTTC
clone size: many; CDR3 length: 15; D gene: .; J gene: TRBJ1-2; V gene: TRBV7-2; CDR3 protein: CASSPTGGQGYGYTF; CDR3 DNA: TGTGCCAGCAGCCCCACCGGGGGGCAGGGCTATGGCTACACCTTC
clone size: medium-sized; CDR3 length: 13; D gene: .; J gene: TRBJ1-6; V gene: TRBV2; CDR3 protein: CATSRQEDSPLHF; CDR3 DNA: TGTGCCACCTCTAGACAGGAGGATTCACCCCTCCACTTT
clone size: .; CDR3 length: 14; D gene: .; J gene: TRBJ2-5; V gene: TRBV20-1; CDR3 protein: CSADPWRGQETQYF; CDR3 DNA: TGCAGTGCTGACCCATGGAGGGGCCAAGAGACCCAGTACTTC
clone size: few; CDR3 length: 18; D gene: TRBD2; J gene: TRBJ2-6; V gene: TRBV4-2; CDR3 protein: CASSPLGAGEPGANVLTF; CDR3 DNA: TGTGCCAGCAGCCCCCTAGGAGCGGGAGAACCTGGGGCCAACGTCCTGACTTTC
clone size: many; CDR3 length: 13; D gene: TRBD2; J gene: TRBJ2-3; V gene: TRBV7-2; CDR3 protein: CASSLGLVSTQYF; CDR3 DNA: TGTGCCAGCAGCTTGGGACTAGTCAGCACGCAGTATTTT
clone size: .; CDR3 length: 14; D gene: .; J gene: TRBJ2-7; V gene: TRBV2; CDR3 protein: CASSEQGEGYEQYF; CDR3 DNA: TGTGCCAGCAGTGAACAGGGAGAGGGTTACGAGCAGTACTTC
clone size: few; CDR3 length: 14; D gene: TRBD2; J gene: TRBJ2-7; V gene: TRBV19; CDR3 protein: CASRLAGDSYEQYF; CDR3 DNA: TGTGCCAGTAGGTTAGCGGGGGACTCCTACGAGCAGTACTTC
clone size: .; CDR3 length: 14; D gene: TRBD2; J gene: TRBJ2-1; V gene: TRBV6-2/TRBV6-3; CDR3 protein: CASSEPGLAVRQFF; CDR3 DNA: TGTGCCAGCAGTGAACCGGGACTAGCGGTCCGGCAGTTCTTC
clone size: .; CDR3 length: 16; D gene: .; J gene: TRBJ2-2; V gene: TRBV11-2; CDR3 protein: CASRHLTGVWTGELFF; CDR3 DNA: TGTGCCAGCAGACACCTGACCGGAGTATGGACCGGGGAGCTGTTTTTT
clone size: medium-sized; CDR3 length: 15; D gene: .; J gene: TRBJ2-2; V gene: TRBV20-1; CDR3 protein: CRFAVGRENTGELFF; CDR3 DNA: TGCAGATTCGCCGTGGGTCGGGAGAACACCGGGGAGCTGTTTTTT
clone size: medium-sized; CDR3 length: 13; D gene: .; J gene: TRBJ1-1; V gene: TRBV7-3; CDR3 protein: CASSLQKNTEAFF; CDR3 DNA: TGTGCCAGCAGCTTGCAAAAGAACACTGAAGCTTTCTTT
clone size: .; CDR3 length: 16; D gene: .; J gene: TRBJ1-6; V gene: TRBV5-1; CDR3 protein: CASSLETASAGSPLHF; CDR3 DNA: TGCGCCAGCAGCTTGGAAACTGCCTCTGCCGGTTCACCCCTCCACTTT
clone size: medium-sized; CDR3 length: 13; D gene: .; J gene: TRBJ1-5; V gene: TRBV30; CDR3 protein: CAWSARINQPQHF; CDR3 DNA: TGTGCCTGGAGTGCCCGGATCAATCAGCCCCAGCATTTT
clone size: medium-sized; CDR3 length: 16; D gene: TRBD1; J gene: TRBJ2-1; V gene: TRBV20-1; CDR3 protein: CSARARQGSSYNEQFF; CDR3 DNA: TGCAGTGCTAGAGCCAGACAGGGAAGCTCCTACAATGAGCAGTTCTTC
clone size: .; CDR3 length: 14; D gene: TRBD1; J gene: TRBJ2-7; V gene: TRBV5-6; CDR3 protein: CASTRPGTGGEQYF; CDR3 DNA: TGTGCCAGCACCCGACCCGGGACAGGGGGTGAGCAGTACTTC
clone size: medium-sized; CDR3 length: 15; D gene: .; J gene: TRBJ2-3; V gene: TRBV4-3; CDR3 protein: CASSQGGGEADTQYF; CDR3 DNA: TGCGCCAGCAGCCAAGGAGGGGGGGAGGCAGATACGCAGTATTTT
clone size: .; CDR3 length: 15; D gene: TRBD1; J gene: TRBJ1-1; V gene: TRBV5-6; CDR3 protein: CASSPRGRLNTEAFF; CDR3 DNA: TGTGCCAGCAGCCCCAGGGGGCGATTGAACACTGAAGCTTTCTTT
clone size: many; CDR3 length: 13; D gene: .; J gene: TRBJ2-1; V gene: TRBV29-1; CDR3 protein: CSGSSRPGDEQFF; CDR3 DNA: TGCAGCGGATCTAGCCGGCCCGGCGATGAGCAGTTCTTC
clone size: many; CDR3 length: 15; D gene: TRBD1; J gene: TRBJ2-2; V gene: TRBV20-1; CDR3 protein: CSARPGTGSTGELFF; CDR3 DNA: TGCAGTGCTAGACCAGGGACAGGGAGCACCGGGGAGCTGTTTTTT
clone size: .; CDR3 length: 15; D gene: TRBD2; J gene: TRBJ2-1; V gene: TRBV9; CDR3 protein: CASSEAGGPYNEQFF; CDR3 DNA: TGTGCCAGCAGCGAGGCGGGAGGGCCCTACAATGAGCAGTTCTTC
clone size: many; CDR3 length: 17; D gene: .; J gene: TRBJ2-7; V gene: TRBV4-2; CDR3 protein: CASSQKPYAVSSYEQYF; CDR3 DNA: TGTGCCAGCAGCCAAAAGCCGTACGCGGTGAGCTCCTACGAGCAGTACTTC
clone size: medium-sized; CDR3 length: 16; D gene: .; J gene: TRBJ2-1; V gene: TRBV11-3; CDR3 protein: CASSLAPATGSNEQFF; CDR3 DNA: TGTGCCAGCAGCTTAGCCCCCGCGACAGGTAGCAATGAGCAGTTCTTC
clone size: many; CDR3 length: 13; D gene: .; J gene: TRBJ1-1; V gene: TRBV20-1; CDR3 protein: CSGSTTGITEAFF; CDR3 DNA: TGCAGTGGATCAACGACAGGAATCACTGAAGCTTTCTTT
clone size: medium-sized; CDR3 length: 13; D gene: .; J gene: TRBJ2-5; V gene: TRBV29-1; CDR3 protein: CSVGASVGETQYF; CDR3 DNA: TGCAGCGTTGGGGCTAGCGTGGGGGAGACCCAGTACTTC
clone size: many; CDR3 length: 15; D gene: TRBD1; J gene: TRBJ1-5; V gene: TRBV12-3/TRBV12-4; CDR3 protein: CASSVDRARDQPQHF; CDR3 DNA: TGTGCCAGCAGTGTGGACAGGGCAAGGGATCAGCCCCAGCATTTT
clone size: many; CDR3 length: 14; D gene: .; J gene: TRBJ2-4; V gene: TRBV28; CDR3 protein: CASSLRHAKNIQYF; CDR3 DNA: TGTGCCAGCAGTTTAAGACATGCCAAAAACATTCAGTACTTC
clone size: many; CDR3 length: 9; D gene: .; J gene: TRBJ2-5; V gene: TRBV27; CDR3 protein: CGAQETQYF; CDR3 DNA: TGTGGGGCCCAAGAGACCCAGTACTTC
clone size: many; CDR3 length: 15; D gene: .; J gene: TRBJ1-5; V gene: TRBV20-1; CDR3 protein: CSARDRRRINQPQHF; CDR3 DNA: TGCAGTGCTAGAGATCGTAGACGGATAAATCAGCCCCAGCATTTT
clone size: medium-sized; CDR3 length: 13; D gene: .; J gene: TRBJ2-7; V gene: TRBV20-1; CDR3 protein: CSALQDSKHEQYF; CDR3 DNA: TGCAGTGCTCTCCAGGACAGTAAGCACGAGCAGTACTTC
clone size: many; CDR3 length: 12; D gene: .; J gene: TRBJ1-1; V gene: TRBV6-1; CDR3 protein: CASRRAGTEAFF; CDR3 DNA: TGTGCCAGCAGGAGGGCGGGCACTGAAGCTTTCTTT
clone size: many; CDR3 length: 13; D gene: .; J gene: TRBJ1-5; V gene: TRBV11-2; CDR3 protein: CASSTGLNQPQHF; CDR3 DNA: TGTGCCAGCAGCACGGGGCTGAATCAGCCCCAGCATTTT